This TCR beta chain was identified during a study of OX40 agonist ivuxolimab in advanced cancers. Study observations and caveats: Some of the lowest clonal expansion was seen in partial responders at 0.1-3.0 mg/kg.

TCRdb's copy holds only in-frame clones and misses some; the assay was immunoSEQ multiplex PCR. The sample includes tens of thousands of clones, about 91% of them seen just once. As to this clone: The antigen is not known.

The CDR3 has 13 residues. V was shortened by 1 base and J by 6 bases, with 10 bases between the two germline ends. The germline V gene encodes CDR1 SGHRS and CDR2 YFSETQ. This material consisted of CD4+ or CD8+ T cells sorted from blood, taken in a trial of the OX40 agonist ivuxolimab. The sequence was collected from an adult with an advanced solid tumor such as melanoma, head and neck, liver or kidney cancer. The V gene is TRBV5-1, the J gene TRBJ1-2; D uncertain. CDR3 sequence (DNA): TGCGCCAGCAGCTTGTTCGGGGAAGATGGCTACACCTTC. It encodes CASSLFGEDGYTF. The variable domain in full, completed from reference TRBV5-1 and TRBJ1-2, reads KAGVTQTPRYLIKTRGQQVTLSCSPISGHRSVSWYQQTPGQGLQFLFEYFSETQRNKGNFPGRFSGRQFSNSRSEMNVSTLELGDSALYLCASSLFGEDGYTFGSGTRLTVV.